Listed below are T cell receptor beta chains from one sample, sequenced in a study of CD8 T cells in Susac syndrome. TCRdb ran MiXCR on the immunoSEQ multiplex PCR reads and lists one entry per CDR3 protein. The data show approximately 150,000 distinct CDR3 sequences, 93% seen once. The sequencing input was CD4+ T cells from PBMCs. All receptors derive from a human donor in good health. The CDR3 runs from the conserved cysteine through the conserved F or W. The D gene is left open where the match is weak. Size is stated for part of the rows, as once, few or many counts, or as a class when the clone is expanded.

J: TRBJ1-2
V: TRBV7-2
D: .
size: .
CDR3: CASSLTPTGLYGYTF
DNA: TGTGCCAGCAGCTTAACCCCGACAGGCCTCTATGGCTACACCTTC

J: TRBJ1-1
V: TRBV5-1
D: .
size: .
CDR3: CASSLSKNTEAFF
DNA: TGCGCCAGCAGCTTGAGCAAGAACACTGAAGCTTTCTTT

J: TRBJ2-5
V: TRBV27
D: TRBD1
size: once
CDR3: CASSPQTGSSSQYF
DNA: TGTGCCAGCAGTCCGCAGACAGGGTCTAGTTCCCAGTACTTC

J: TRBJ2-1
V: TRBV4-2
D: .
size: .
CDR3: CASSQEGAGTYNEQFF
DNA: TGTGCCAGCAGCCAAGAGGGCGCTGGAACCTACAATGAGCAGTTCTTC

J: TRBJ2-1
V: TRBV5-1
D: .
size: once
CDR3: CASSLGSVGYNEQFF
DNA: TGCGCCAGCAGCTTGGGATCGGTTGGATACAATGAGCAGTTCTTC

J: TRBJ2-5
V: TRBV10-3
D: .
size: .
CDR3: CAISEEQETQYF
DNA: TGTGCCATCAGTGAGGAGCAAGAGACCCAGTACTTC

J: TRBJ2-7
V: TRBV5-6
D: .
size: .
CDR3: CASSLVGSNYEQYF
DNA: TGTGCCAGCAGCTTGGTGGGGTCCAACTACGAGCAGTACTTC

J: TRBJ2-7
V: TRBV12-3/TRBV12-4
D: .
size: .
CDR3: CASSWEQYEQYF
DNA: TGTGCCAGCAGTTGGGAACAGTACGAGCAGTACTTC

J: TRBJ2-5
V: TRBV5-6
D: TRBD2
size: few
CDR3: CASSYIAGGRETQYF
DNA: TGTGCCAGCAGCTATATAGCGGGGGGGCGAGAGACCCAGTACTTC

J: TRBJ1-1
V: TRBV12-3/TRBV12-4
D: .
size: .
CDR3: CASTYSRAEAFF
DNA: TGTGCCAGCACGTATAGTAGGGCTGAAGCTTTCTTT

J: TRBJ2-2
V: TRBV6-5
D: TRBD1
size: .
CDR3: CASSQQGVGTGELFF
DNA: TGTGCCAGCAGCCAGCAGGGGGTGGGCACCGGGGAGCTGTTTTTT